Below, 32 T cell receptor beta chains from the same sample are listed, as sequenced in a study of regulatory T cells in long-lasting Graves disease. The time point: newly diagnosed GD, antithyroid drugs for less than 3 months. Preparation of the TCR library used RNA extracted from PBMCs. Construction of TCR beta libraries relied on iRepertoire HTBI primers and on Arm-PCR targeting CDR3 regions. TCRdb reprocessed the multiplex PCR reads with MiXCR, giving one entry per CDR3 protein. The sample shows 350,000 to 550,000 distinct CDR3 sequences, about 15% of them seen only once. The data were also submitted as part of a second study, on T cells in Graves' hyperthyroidism and ophthalmopathy.

The sequences come from peripheral blood mononuclear cells (PBMCs), collected at new diagnosis, from a patient treated with antithyroid drugs. These receptors were taken from a woman aged 25-40 years with Graves disease.

This clonotype was detected many times. This chain connects TRBV18 to TRBJ1-6, with 10 positions matching TRBD1. In germline, CDR1 is KGHSH, CDR2 LQKENI. The CDR3 length is 14 residues. V shed 4 bases and J 10 bases; nucleotides not matched to a gene: 4. The CDR3 region has the DNA TGTGCCAGCTCACAGGGGACAGGGGTGTCACCCCTCCACTTT. It encodes CASSQGTGVSPLHF.

This clonotype was found many times. At one end, the junction sequence differs from germline, possibly due to a read error. The rearrangement links TRBV5-1 to TRBJ2-7, with D possibly being TRBD2 (6 bases). The CDR3 loop spans 15 amino acids. Germline assignment: CDR1 SGHRS and CDR2 YFSETQ. As DNA, the CDR3 is TGTGCCAGCAGCTTGCTAGCGAGAAGCTCCTACGAGCAGTACTTC. Translating it yields CASSLLARSSYEQYF.

Note on this clonotype: A much bigger clone sits one base away, suggesting this may be a read error. V and J are TRBV6-2 or TRBV6-3 and TRBJ2-7, with 9 bases that match TRBD2. Germline CDR1 MNHEY, CDR2 SVGEGT. V was clipped by 8 bases and J by 3 bases; unmatched bases: 11. The CDR3 loop spans 15 amino acids. CDR3 region: CASSPSGTSCYEQYF. In DNA, the CDR3 is TGTGCCAGCTCACCCTCCGGGACTAGCTGCTACGAGCAGTACTTC.

This clonotype was seen many times. Compared with germline, one end of the junction differs, possibly owing to a read error. This rearrangement joins TRBV13 to TRBJ2-7, with D possibly matching TRBD2 (7 bases). CDR3 size: 14 residues. Germline assignment: CDR1 PRHDT and CDR2 FYEKMQ (reference sequence). The CDR3 sequence is CASSLGGAVYEQYF. The CDR3 DNA is TGTGCCAGCAGCCTAGGGGGGGCTGTCTACGAGCAGTACTTC.

This clonotype was observed at least ten times. The V call is TRBV5-6, the J call TRBJ2-7; 11 bases agree with TRBD1. V lost 4 bases and J lost 4; bases outside the gene matches: 7. The CDR3 runs 15 residues. Per germline, CDR1 SGHDT and CDR2 YYEEEE. CDR3 amino acids: CASSPPRDRGYEQYF. The DNA for the CDR3 is TGTGCCAGCAGCCCTCCCAGGGACAGGGGGTACGAGCAGTACTTC.

With respect to this clonotype: This may arise from a read error, as a much more abundant clone is one base away. This chain links TRBV3-1 with TRBJ2-1; 8 nucleotides line up with TRBD2. Looked up from germline, CDR1 is LGHDT and CDR2 is YNNKEL (reference sequence). The CDR3 is 15 amino acids. The CDR3 bases are TGTGCCAACAGCCCCGGCAGCGGGAGTAGCTATGAGCAGTTCTTC. This gives the protein CANSPGSGSSYEQFF.

This clonotype was observed at least ten times. The chain has TRBV20-1 and TRBJ2-5; TRBD2 might be the D (7 bases). The CDR3 spans 15 residues. The V end was cut by 6 bases, the J end by 3 bases, with 20 bases between. Germline CDR1 DFQATT, CDR2 SNEGSKA (reference sequence). The CDR3 bases are TGCAGTGCCCGTCCTTTTAGGGGGGGTGAAGAGACCCAGTACTTC. This gives the protein CSARPFRGGEETQYF.

This clonotype was observed at least ten times. The chain couples TRBV28 to TRBJ2-1, with D uncertain. V lost 2 bases and J lost 0, with 17 bases in between. The length of the CDR3 is 18 residues. The germline CDR1 and CDR2 sequences are MDHEN and SYDVKM. CDR3 sequence (DNA): TGTGCCAGCAGTTTACATCGGGCCACCGAGGACTCCTACAATGAGCAGTTCTTC. Its protein is CASSLHRATEDSYNEQFF.

The CDR3 region is CASSENGGSGNTIYF. The CDR3 DNA reads as TGCGCCAGCAGCGAGAACGGGGGCTCTGGAAACACCATATATTTT. This sequence joins TRBV5-1 and TRBJ1-3; a possible D gene is TRBD1 (5 bases). Germline CDR1 is SGHRS and CDR2 is YFSETQ. The CDR3 is made up of 15 amino acids. The V and J ends lost 4 bases and 0 bases respectively, with 11 bases between them.

This clonotype appeared a few times. As DNA, the CDR3 is TGTGCCAGCAGCGCGCCGGGACAGCCGCCTCCCACCTTC. Translating gives CASSAPGQPPPTF. V is TRBV7-9 and J is TRBJ1-2, with 7 nucleotides matching TRBD1. This CDR3 contains 13 residues. Germline V lookup: CDR1 SEHNR, CDR2 FQNEAQ (reference sequence). The trim removed 5 bases at V and 13 bases at J, leaving 13 bases unmatched. The full variable domain, in which reference TRBV7-9 and TRBJ1-2 provide the parts outside the CDR3, is DTGVSQNPRHKITKRGQNVTFRCDPISEHNRLYWYRQTLGQGPEFLTYFQNEAQLEKSRLLSDRFSAERPKGSFSTLEIQRTEQGDSAMYLCASSAPGQPPPTFGSGTRLTVV.

As concerns this clonotype: A much larger clonotype is one base distant, so this may be a read error. The chain links TRBV4-1 to TRBJ2-7; D might be TRBD1 or TRBD2, each matching 5 bases. The CDR3 spans 15 residues. Per the germline V gene, CDR1 is MGHRA and CDR2 is YSYEKL. In nucleotides, the CDR3 is TGCGCCAGCAACCAACCCAGGGAGCGACGGAACGAGCAGTACTTC. It yields the protein CASNQPRERRNEQYF.

This clonotype has a count of ten or more. The chain couples TRBV6-4 to TRBJ2-1, with TRBD2 matching over 11 bases. The CDR3 totals 16 residues. V lost 5 bases and J lost 8; bases outside the gene matches: 11. Germline V gene sequence: CDR1 MRHNA, CDR2 SNTAGT. The CDR3 DNA reads TGTGCCAGCAGTAAGTTAGCGGGAGGGCCCTTACATGAGCAGTTCTTC. Encoded protein: CASSKLAGGPLHEQFF.

Only a few counts were recorded for this clonotype. This chain connects TRBV15 to TRBJ2-7; tentatively, D is TRBD2 (5 bases). The germline V gene has CDR1 LNHNV and CDR2 YYDKDF (reference sequence). The CDR3 loop spans 14 amino acids. V was cut by 1 base and J by 7 bases, with 14 bases left in between. CDR3: CATSRVPGSREQYF. The CDR3 DNA sequence: TGTGCCACCAGCAGAGTTCCGGGATCCAGGGAGCAGTACTTC.

This rearrangement joins TRBV4-2 to TRBJ1-5; D ambiguous. CDR3 size: 16 residues. CDR1 is LGHNA, CDR2 YNFKEQ, per germline. Trimming removed 1 base from V and 3 bases from J, with 13 bases in between. CDR3 residues: CASSQVLPGLNQPQHF. CDR3 in DNA: TGTGCCAGCAGCCAAGTGTTACCAGGCCTCAATCAGCCCCAGCATTTT.

This clonotype was recorded many times. The genes are TRBV3-1 and TRBJ2-3; D is possibly TRBD2 (6 bases). The J call is doubtful: the DNA matches TRBJ2-5 better. This CDR3 is built from 13 residues. Germline values: CDR1 LGHDT, CDR2 YNNKEL (reference sequence). The chain's CDR3 is CASSIQGGETQYF. Written as DNA, the CDR3 is TGTGCCAGCAGTATCCAGGGAGGAGAGACCCAGTACTTC.

This clonotype was counted at least ten times. The V and J genes are TRBV5-1 and TRBJ2-7; possible D gene TRBD1, 6 bases. V shed 4 bases and J shed 2 bases, with 19 bases lying between them. There are 16 residues in the CDR3. CDR1 and CDR2 from the germline V gene are SGHRS and YFSETQ. The CDR3 coding sequence is TGCGCCAGCAGCCCCAGGGCAGGGCAGGGGACCTACGAGCAGTACTTC. Protein sequence: CASSPRAGQGTYEQYF.

This clonotype was recorded many times. The chain is built from TRBV30 and TRBJ2-5; weak D call: TRBD2 (6 bases). The germline V gene encodes CDR1 GTSNPN and CDR2 SVGIG (reference sequence). The CDR3 runs to 17 residues. The germline V and J ends were trimmed by 0 bases and 0 bases, with 17 bases remaining between them. The CDR3 DNA is TGTGCCTGGAGTGTGTTCCCGGCTCGGAGGGACCAAGAGACCCAGTACTTC. As protein: CAWSVFPARRDQETQYF.

This clonotype was recorded many times. The chain uses TRBV3-1 and TRBJ2-2; a possible D gene is TRBD1 (5 bases). V lost 0 bases to trimming and J lost 6 bases, with 5 bases between them. This CDR3 region has 13 residues. Germline CDR1 is LGHDT and CDR2 is YNNKEL (reference sequence). The CDR3 here is CASSQEGAGELFF. In nucleotides, the CDR3 is TGTGCCAGCAGCCAAGAAGGGGCCGGGGAGCTGTTTTTT. Combining the CDR3 with reference TRBV3-1 and TRBJ2-2 gives the whole variable domain DTAVSQTPKYLVTQMGNDKSIKCEQNLGHDTMYWYKQDSKKFLKIMFSYNNKELIINETVPNRFSPKSPDKAHLNLHINSLELGDSAVYFCASSQEGAGELFFGEGSRLTVL.

In this sample, this clonotype turned up many times. CDR3 sequence reads: CASSFGGLTDTQYF. Here the CDR3 DNA reads TGTGCCAGCAGTTTTGGGGGGTTAACAGATACGCAGTATTTT. The rearrangement joins TRBV12-3 or TRBV12-4 to TRBJ2-3; D perhaps matches TRBD2 (6 bases). The CDR3 is 14 amino acids. With 3 bases removed from V and 3 bases from J, the gap between germline ends came to 10 bases.

There are many counts of this clonotype. The rearrangement links TRBV12-3 or TRBV12-4 to TRBJ2-7; 7 bases match TRBD1. The trim removed 2 bases at V and 0 bases at J, leaving 4 bases unmatched. This CDR3 contains 15 residues. Here the CDR3 reads CASSLLGTASYEQYF. As DNA, the CDR3 is TGTGCCAGCAGTTTATTGGGGACAGCCTCCTACGAGCAGTACTTC.

The V gene is TRBV24-1, the J gene TRBJ2-1; D ambiguous. The germline V gene has CDR1 KGHDR and CDR2 SFDVKD. Trimming left V 2 bases short and J 7 bases short, with 14 bases between. CDR3 length equals 15 residues. CDR3 region: CATSDSPPQGNEQFF. CDR3 DNA: TGTGCCACCAGTGATTCCCCTCCACAAGGTAATGAGCAGTTCTTC.

This clonotype appeared many times. V and J are TRBV28 and TRBJ1-1; D is ambiguous. Germline V gene sequence: CDR1 MDHEN, CDR2 SYDVKM. The CDR3 consists of 14 residues. Trimming pared 5 bases from V and 3 bases from J, leaving 13 bases between. The chain's CDR3 is CASSPVLKYTEAFF. Here the CDR3 DNA reads TGTGCCAGCAGTCCAGTATTAAAGTACACTGAAGCTTTCTTT.

This chain connects TRBV19 to TRBJ1-5, with D perhaps TRBD1 (6 bases). V lost 7 bases, J lost 7 bases, and 17 bases lay in between. Germline V gene sequence: CDR1 LNHDA, CDR2 SQIVND (reference sequence). This CDR3 spans 14 amino acids. For the CDR3, the DNA is TGTGCCAGTACCTTTCGGGGGGCGAAGCAGCCCCAGCATTTT. Protein sequence: CASTFRGAKQPQHF.

Turning to this clonotype: A much larger clone differs from this one at a single base, so this may be a read error. The rearrangement uses TRBV11-2 and TRBJ2-1; 14 bases map to TRBD2. CDR1 and CDR2 (germline): SGHAT, FQNNGV. The length of the CDR3 is 15 residues. The CDR3 nucleotides are TGTGCCAGCAGCAAGGGACTAGCGGGAGTCGATGAGCAGCTCTTC. Translation gives CASSKGLAGVDEQLF.

This clonotype appeared many times. This chain joins TRBV6-2 or TRBV6-3 and TRBJ1-1; 10 nucleotides align to TRBD1. The CDR3 is 18 residues long. Trimming cost V 2 bases and J 4 bases; bases outside gene matches: 13. CDR1 is MNHEY and CDR2 is SVGEGT in the germline V gene. Here the CDR3 reads CASSYKGTGVVSVTEAFF. The CDR3 nucleotides read TGTGCCAGCAGTTACAAAGGGACAGGGGTAGTCTCAGTCACTGAAGCTTTCTTT.

The chain recombines TRBV28 with TRBJ1-1, with 12 bases aligning to TRBD1. With V trimmed by 6 bases and J by 7 bases, 9 bases remained unmatched. CDR1 is MDHEN, CDR2 SYDVKM, per germline. There are 15 residues in the CDR3. The CDR3 region has the DNA TGTGCCAGCAGACCGGGACAGGGGGCTCTTGATGAAGCTTTCTTT. Its protein product is CASRPGQGALDEAFF.

The chain has TRBV5-1 and TRBJ1-2; D perhaps matches TRBD1 (5 bases). V lost 7 bases and J lost 1, with 14 bases in between. The germline V gene encodes CDR1 SGHRS and CDR2 YFSETQ. This CDR3 spans 14 amino acids. Here the CDR3 reads CASSPGHRNYGYTF. CDR3 nucleotides: TGCGCCAGCTCACCCGGACACCGTAACTATGGCTACACCTTC.

This clonotype was counted many times. In DNA form, the CDR3 reads TGTGCCAGTAGAGGGGTGGGCTATGGCTACACCTTC. It yields the protein CASRGVGYGYTF. The chain employs TRBV19 and TRBJ1-2; D is possibly TRBD1 (5 bases). CDR1 is LNHDA and CDR2 is SQIVND in the germline V gene (reference sequence). The V end was cut by 6 bases, the J end by 4 bases, with 9 bases between. This CDR3 has 12 residues.

In this sample, this clonotype turned up many times. The rearrangement joins TRBV2 to TRBJ2-7; D is uncertain. CDR1 and CDR2 from the germline V gene are SNHLY and FYNNEI. The V end lost 3 bases, the J end lost 5 bases, and 2 bases lay between the germline ends. The CDR3 runs 10 residues. CDR3 nucleotide sequence: TGTGCCAGCAGTGACAACGAGCAGTACTTC. Its protein is CASSDNEQYF.

In this sample, this clonotype turned up many times. The CDR3, as DNA: TGTGCCAGCAGGGACAGGGACCACTACGAGCAGTACTTC. Its protein product is CASRDRDHYEQYF. The gene calls are TRBV27 and TRBJ2-7; 8 bases map to TRBD1. Germline V lookup: CDR1 MNHEY, CDR2 SMNVEV (reference sequence). After removal of 6 bases from V and 3 bases from J, the junction contained 4 bases not matched to a gene. The CDR3 consists of 13 residues.

The chain uses TRBV14 and TRBJ2-5, with 7 bases matching TRBD2. J lost 4 bases, V lost 1 base, and 0 bases had no gene match. In germline, CDR1 is SGHDN, CDR2 FVKESK. The CDR3 runs to 13 residues. CDR3 nucleotides: TGTGCCAGCAGCCAAGCGGGAGGAGAGACCCAGTACTTC. Its translation is CASSQAGGETQYF. The full variable domain, completed using reference TRBV14 and TRBJ2-5, is EAGVTQFPSHSVIEKGQTVTLRCDPISGHDNLYWYRRVMGKEIKFLLHFVKESKQDESGMPNNRFLAERTGGTYSTLKVQPAELEDSGVYFCASSQAGGETQYFGPGTRLLVL.

This clonotype was recorded at least ten times. J is TRBJ2-7 and V is TRBV20-1, with 11 bases aligning to TRBD2. V lost 1 base and J lost 4; bases outside the gene matches: 12. This CDR3 contains 17 residues. Germline-derived CDR1 and CDR2 are DFQATT and SNEGSKA (reference sequence). CDR3 sequence (DNA): TGCAGTGCTAGAGCGACTAGCGGGACGGGGGTGGCGTACGAGCAGTACTTC. Its protein is CSARATSGTGVAYEQYF.